This T cell receptor (beta chain) was profiled in a study of shared clonotypes between healthy human individuals. Subsets obtained from CD4+ cells comprised CD45RA+ naive and CD45RA-negative memory cells. Sequencing was performed with immunoSEQ multiplex PCR; in TCRdb, only in-frame clones are kept and a portion is missing. This sample has around 700,000 clones; approximately 79% occur once, and the top ten carry over 1.5%. This TCR came from a woman younger than 45 in good health. The sample taken for sequencing was memory CD4+ T cells sorted from blood. Subset defined: CD45RA-negative fraction.

In nucleotides, the CDR3 is TGTGCCAGCAGCCCGCCCCTAGCGGGAGGGGGTGAGCAGTTCTTC. Translated, it gives CASSPPLAGGGEQFF. The chain employs TRBV5-4 and TRBJ2-1; 12 nucleotides line up with TRBD2. This CDR3 region has 15 residues. CDR1 and CDR2 from the germline V gene are SGHNT and YYREEE (reference sequence). J was trimmed by 9 bases and V by 4 bases; bases with no gene match: 8. The variable domain in full, with the rest retrieved from reference TRBV5-4 and TRBJ2-1, is ETGVTQSPTHLIKTRGQQVTLRCSSQSGHNTVSWYQQALGQGPQFIFQYYREEENGRGNFPPRFSGLQFPNYSSELNVNALELDDSALYLCASSPPLAGGGEQFFGPGTRLTVL.